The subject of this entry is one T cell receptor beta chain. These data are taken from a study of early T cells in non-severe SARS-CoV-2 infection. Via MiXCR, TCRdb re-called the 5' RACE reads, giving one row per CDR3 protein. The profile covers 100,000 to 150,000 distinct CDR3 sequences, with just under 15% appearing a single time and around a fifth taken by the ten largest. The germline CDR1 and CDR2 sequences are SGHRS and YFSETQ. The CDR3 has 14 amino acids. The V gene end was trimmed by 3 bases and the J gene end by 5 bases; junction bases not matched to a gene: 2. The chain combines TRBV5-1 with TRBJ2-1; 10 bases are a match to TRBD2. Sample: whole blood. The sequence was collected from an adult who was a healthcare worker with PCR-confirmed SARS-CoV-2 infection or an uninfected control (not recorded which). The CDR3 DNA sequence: TGCGCCAGCAGCTGGACTAGCGGAAACAATGAGCAGTTCTTC. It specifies CASSWTSGNNEQFF.